This record looks at one TCR beta chain sequence and its context. The source of the sample is a study of OX40 agonist ivuxolimab in advanced cancers. Profiled with immunoSEQ multiplex PCR; TCRdb holds only in-frame clones, not every one. The table includes tens of thousands of clones, over 70% detected once. CDR3 length: 12 amino acids. Germline CDR1 reads SGDLS; CDR2 reads YYNGEE. The V end was cut by 4 bases, the J end by 7 bases, with 8 bases between. The receptor was derived from an adult with an advanced solid tumor such as melanoma, head and neck, liver or kidney cancer. The chain uses TRBV9 and TRBJ2-2; D unresolved. The specimen was CD4+ or CD8+ T cells sorted from blood, collected in a trial of the OX40 agonist ivuxolimab. CDR3 residues: CASSPRNGELFF. The DNA for the CDR3 is TGTGCCAGCAGCCCTAGAAACGGGGAGCTGTTTTTT.